This entry is about one TCR beta chain. It was version v3.0 of the immunoSEQ assay that was run at survey level. Clones were sequenced by immunoSEQ multiplex PCR, and TCRdb holds only the in-frame ones, with some missing. The sample consists of more than 15,000 clones, roughly 90% of them appearing once. The data were obtained in a study of long-term antiretroviral therapy in people with HIV. In each sample, roughly 0.95-10 million cryopreserved PBMC were present before DNA extraction. The source is a man between 60 and 75 years old with HIV. Sequenced here: unsorted PBMCs, sampled 0.3 years after starting antiretroviral therapy.

This chain's CDR3 is CASSVPLAGGNNEQFF. The CDR3, as DNA: TGTGCCAGCAGCGTCCCCCTAGCGGGGGGAAACAATGAGCAGTTCTTC. The V and J genes are TRBV9 and TRBJ2-1, with 11 bases matching TRBD2. The V and J ends lost 2 bases and 5 bases, in that order; junction bases with no gene match: 6. Germline CDR1 reads SGDLS; CDR2 reads YYNGEE. The CDR3 has 16 residues.